These T cell receptor beta chains were read from a single sample in a study of Graves' ophthalmopathy and Graves' hyperthyroidism. TCRdb redid the calling of the multiplex PCR reads with MiXCR, one entry per CDR3 protein. The sample holds approximately 380,000 distinct CDR3 sequences, around 21% seen once. The specimen sequenced was peripheral blood. These TCRs come from a woman under 30 with stable Graves' hyperthyroidism. Each CDR3 is given with its conserved first and last residue. The D gene is left open where the match is weak. Rows may omit the clone size; those that give it use once, few, many or a size class.

J	D	length	V	size	DNA	CDR3
TRBJ2-7	TRBD1	12	TRBV29-1	many	TGCAGCGGGGGACAGAGCTCCTACGAGCAGTACTTC	CSGGQSSYEQYF
TRBJ1-1	NA	14	TRBV11-2	few	TGTGCCAGCAGCTTAGTATGGGTCGAGACTGAAGCTTTCTTT	CASSLVWVETEAFF
TRBJ1-2	TRBD1	13	TRBV20-1	many	TGCAGTTGCCGGGGACAGTCCTTCGGGGGCTACACCTTC	CSCRGQSFGGYTF
TRBJ2-5	NA	12	TRBV7-9	many	TGTGCCAGCAGCTCAATCGGTGAGACCCAGTACTTC	CASSSIGETQYF
TRBJ2-2	TRBD2	15	TRBV20-1	many	TGCAGTGCTAGACTAGCGGGAGAAGAAATCGGGGAGCTGTTTTTT	CSARLAGEEIGELFF
TRBJ2-2	NA	13	TRBV7-8	many	TGTGCCAGCAGCTCGGAGGGGACCGGGGAGCTGTTTTTT	CASSSEGTGELFF
TRBJ2-4	NA	13	TRBV20-1	many	TGCAGTGCTAGAGCCTGGGAGGGGGGCATTCAGTACTTC	CSARAWEGGIQYF
TRBJ2-7	NA	13	TRBV2	many	TGTGCCAGCATGACAGGCTCTATCTACGAGCAGTACTTC	CASMTGSIYEQYF
TRBJ2-5	NA	12	TRBV11-2	many	TGTGCCAGCAGAAACAGCAAAGAGACCCAGTACTTC	CASRNSKETQYF
TRBJ2-5	NA	16	TRBV6-2/TRBV6-3	NA	TGTGCCAGCAGTTACTCGGCGGGGACGACCCAAGAGACCCAGTACTTC	CASSYSAGTTQETQYF
TRBJ2-7	NA	12	TRBV6-5	many	TGTGCCAGCAGTTACGAGGGTTACGAGCAGTACTTC	CASSYEGYEQYF
TRBJ2-7	NA	14	TRBV3-1	many	TGTGCCAGCAGCCAAGTGGCCCCCGGCGGCGAGCAGTACTTC	CASSQVAPGGEQYF
TRBJ2-7	TRBD1	14	TRBV9	NA	TGTGCCTGCAGCGTACGGGACAGGGGTTACGAGCAGTACTTC	CACSVRDRGYEQYF
TRBJ2-7	NA	15	TRBV27	many	TGTGCCAGCAGTCCCCTGTCCGGGACACATTACGAGCAGTACTTC	CASSPLSGTHYEQYF
TRBJ1-6	NA	20	TRBV11-2	few	TGTGCCAGCAGCTCGGACCATAATGTGTTGGGGCACTCCTATAATTCACCCCTCCACTTT	CASSSDHNVLGHSYNSPLHF
TRBJ2-6	NA	16	TRBV6-1	NA	TGTGCCAGCACCCCCAGCCCCGGGACTGGGGCCAACGTCCTGACTTTC	CASTPSPGTGANVLTF
TRBJ2-7	NA	13	TRBV6-5	many	TGTGCCAGCAGGCTTCAACTCGGGGGCGAGCAGTACTTC	CASRLQLGGEQYF
TRBJ2-2	NA	17	TRBV28	NA	TGTGCCAGCAGTTTAGGGGCTTTTGGGCCCTTCACCGGGGAGCTGTTTTTT	CASSLGAFGPFTGELFF
TRBJ2-5	NA	13	TRBV20-1	NA	TGCAGTGCCCCCCCTGCTGGCGAGGAGACCCAGTACTTC	CSAPPAGEETQYF
TRBJ1-2	NA	14	TRBV6-2/TRBV6-3	many	TGTGCCAGCAGCCCCGGGACTGCATCATATGGCTACACCTTC	CASSPGTASYGYTF
TRBJ1-5	NA	15	TRBV4-1	many	TGCGCCAGCAGCCAAGAAGGGGGAGGTAGTCAGCCCCAGCATTTT	CASSQEGGGSQPQHF
TRBJ2-7	TRBD1	17	TRBV12-3/TRBV12-4	NA	TGTGCCAGCAGTCCCGGGGCAGGGGGAACTCGAACCTACGAGCAGTACTTC	CASSPGAGGTRTYEQYF
TRBJ2-7	TRBD1	16	TRBV28	many	TGTGCCAGCAGTTTATCCTCGGGACAGAGACCCTACGAGCAGTACTTC	CASSLSSGQRPYEQYF
TRBJ1-1	TRBD1	14	TRBV5-1	many	TGTGCCAGCAGTTTGGGACAGAGGAACACTGAAGCTTTCTTT	CASSLGQRNTEAFF
TRBJ2-5	TRBD2	17	TRBV6-5	NA	TGTGCCAGCAGTTATCGGGTTGTGGGGGGGTACCAAGAGACCCAGTACTTC	CASSYRVVGGYQETQYF
TRBJ1-1	NA	14	TRBV12-3/TRBV12-4	many	TGTGCCAGCAAACAGGGACACTCGAACACTGAAGCTTTCTTT	CASKQGHSNTEAFF
TRBJ2-7	TRBD2	15	TRBV28	many	TGTGCCAGCAGTCCCCCGGCGGGAGGGGTCTACGAGCAGTACTTC	CASSPPAGGVYEQYF